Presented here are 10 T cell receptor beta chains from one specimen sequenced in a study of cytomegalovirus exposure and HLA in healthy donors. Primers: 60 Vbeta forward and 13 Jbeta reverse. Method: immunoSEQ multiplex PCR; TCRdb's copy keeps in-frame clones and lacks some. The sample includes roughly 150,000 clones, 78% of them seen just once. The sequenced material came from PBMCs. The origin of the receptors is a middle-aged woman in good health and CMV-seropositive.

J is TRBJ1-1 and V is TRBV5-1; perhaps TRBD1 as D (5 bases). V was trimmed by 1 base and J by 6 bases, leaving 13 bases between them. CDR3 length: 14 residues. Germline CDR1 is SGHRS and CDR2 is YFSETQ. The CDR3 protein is CASSLPGYQPEAFF. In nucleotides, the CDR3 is TGCGCCAGCAGCTTGCCAGGGTACCAGCCTGAAGCTTTCTTT.

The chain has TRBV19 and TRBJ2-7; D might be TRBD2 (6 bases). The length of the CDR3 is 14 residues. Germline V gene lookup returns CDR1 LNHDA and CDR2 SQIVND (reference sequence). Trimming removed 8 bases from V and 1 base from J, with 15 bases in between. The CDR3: CASGKVAVSYEQYF. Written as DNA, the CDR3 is TGTGCCAGTGGTAAGGTAGCGGTTTCCTACGAGCAGTACTTC. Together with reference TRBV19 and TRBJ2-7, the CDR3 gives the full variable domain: DGGITQSPKYLFRKEGQNVTLSCEQNLNHDAMYWYRQDPGQGLRLIYYSQIVNDFQKGDIAEGYSVSREKKESFPLTVTSAQKNPTAFYLCASGKVAVSYEQYFGPGTRLTVT.

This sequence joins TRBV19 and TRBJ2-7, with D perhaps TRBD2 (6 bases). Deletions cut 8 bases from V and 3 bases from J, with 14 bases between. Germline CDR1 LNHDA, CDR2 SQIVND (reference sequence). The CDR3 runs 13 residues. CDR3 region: CASSDGSGYEQYF. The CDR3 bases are TGTGCCAGTTCGGACGGGAGTGGCTACGAGCAGTACTTC.

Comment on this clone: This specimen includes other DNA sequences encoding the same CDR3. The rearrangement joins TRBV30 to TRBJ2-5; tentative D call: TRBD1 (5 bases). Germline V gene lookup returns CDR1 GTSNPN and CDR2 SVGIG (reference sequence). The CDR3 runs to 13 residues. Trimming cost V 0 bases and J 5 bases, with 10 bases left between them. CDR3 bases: TGTGCCTGGAGTGTGGGGCTGGCGGAGACCCAGTACTTC. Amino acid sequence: CAWSVGLAETQYF.

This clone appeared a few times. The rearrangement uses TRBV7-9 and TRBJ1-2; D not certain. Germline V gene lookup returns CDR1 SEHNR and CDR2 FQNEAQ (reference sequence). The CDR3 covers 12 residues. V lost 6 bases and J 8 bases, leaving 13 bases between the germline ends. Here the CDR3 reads CASSGRGLGYTF. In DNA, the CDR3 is TGTGCCAGCAGTGGGCGCGGGCTCGGCTACACCTTC.

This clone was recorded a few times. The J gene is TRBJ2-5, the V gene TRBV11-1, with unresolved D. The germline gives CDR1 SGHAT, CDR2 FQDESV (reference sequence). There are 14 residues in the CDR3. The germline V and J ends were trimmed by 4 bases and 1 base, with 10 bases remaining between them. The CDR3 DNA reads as TGTGCCAGCAGCTCGAGGAGTGCCCAAGAGACCCAGTACTTC. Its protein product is CASSSRSAQETQYF.

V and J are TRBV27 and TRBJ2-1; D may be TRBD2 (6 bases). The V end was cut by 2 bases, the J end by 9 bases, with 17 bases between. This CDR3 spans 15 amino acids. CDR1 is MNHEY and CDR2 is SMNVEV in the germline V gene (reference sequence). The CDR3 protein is CASSLMREVRGEQFF. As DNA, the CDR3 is TGTGCCAGCAGTTTAATGAGGGAGGTTAGGGGTGAGCAGTTCTTC.

This CDR3 is CASSYRREGRHEQFF. DNA for the CDR3: TGTGCCAGCAGTTACAGGCGGGAGGGCCGTCATGAGCAGTTCTTC. The genes are TRBV6-5 and TRBJ2-1; 9 bases align to TRBD2. V lost 2 bases to trimming and J lost 8 bases; unmatched junction nucleotides: 7. CDR1 and CDR2 from the germline V gene are MNHEY and SVGAGI. The CDR3 has 15 residues.

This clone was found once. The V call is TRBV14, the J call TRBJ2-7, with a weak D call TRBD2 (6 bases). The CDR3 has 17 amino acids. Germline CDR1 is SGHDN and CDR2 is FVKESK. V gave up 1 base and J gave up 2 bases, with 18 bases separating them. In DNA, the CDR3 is TGTGCCAGCAGCCAAGGCGCGGGATGGGGCAGGACCTACGAGCAGTACTTC. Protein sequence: CASSQGAGWGRTYEQYF.

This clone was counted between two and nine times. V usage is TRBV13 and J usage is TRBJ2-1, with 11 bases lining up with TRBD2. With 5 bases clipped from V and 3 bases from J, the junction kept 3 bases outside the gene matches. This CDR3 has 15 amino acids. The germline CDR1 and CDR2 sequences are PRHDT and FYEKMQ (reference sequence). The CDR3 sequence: CASSPGTSGYNEQFF. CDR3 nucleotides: TGTGCCAGCAGCCCCGGGACTAGCGGCTACAATGAGCAGTTCTTC. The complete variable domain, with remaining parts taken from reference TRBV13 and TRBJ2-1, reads AAGVIQSPRHLIKEKRETATLKCYPIPRHDTVYWYQQGPGQDPQFLISFYEKMQSDKGSIPDRFSAQQFSDYHSELNMSSLELGDSALYFCASSPGTSGYNEQFFGPGTRLTVL.